This passage covers 7 T cell receptor beta chains from one sample sequenced in a study of cytomegalovirus exposure and HLA in healthy donors. Both 60 Vbeta primers and 13 Jbeta primers went into the PCR. Repertoires were generated with immunoSEQ multiplex PCR, while TCRdb's copy carries only in-frame clones and drops some. The repertoire consists of about 110,000 clones, with around 70% occurring once and the leading ten covering 1% to 1.5%. What was sequenced was PBMCs. Receptor source: a man aged 40-49 years in good health and CMV-seronegative.

This chain links TRBV21-1 with TRBJ1-4; TRBD1 is taken as the D call from the table, unchecked against the DNA. TRBV21-1 is reported as a pseudogene. This CDR3 comprises 14 residues. The CDR3 DNA is TGTGCCAGCCCCCTGGGGACAGGGGGCGGAAAACTGTTTTTT. Translation gives CASPLGTGGGKLFF.

The chain links TRBV6-5 to TRBJ2-7; 7 bases fit TRBD2. The CDR3 sequence is 13 residues long. Germline lookup yields CDR1 MNHEY and CDR2 SVGAGI. With V trimmed by 5 bases and J by 3 bases, 4 bases remained unmatched. The CDR3 reads CASSRLADYEQYF. The CDR3 DNA sequence: TGTGCCAGCAGTCGGCTAGCGGACTACGAGCAGTACTTC.

The chain uses TRBV6-5 and TRBJ2-5; 7 nucleotides agree with TRBD2. CDR1 is MNHEY and CDR2 is SVGAGI in the germline V gene. The CDR3 has 14 residues. The J segment lost 2 bases and the V segment lost 4 bases, leaving 4 bases of the junction unmatched. The CDR3 protein is CASSWVGGQETQYF. CDR3 coding DNA: TGTGCCAGCAGTTGGGTGGGGGGGCAAGAGACCCAGTACTTC.

This clone was observed once. J is TRBJ1-1 and V is TRBV5-1, with 12 bases that match TRBD1. CDR1 and CDR2 from the germline V gene are SGHRS and YFSETQ. Unmatched junction bases numbered 12, after V lost 2 bases and J lost 4 bases. The CDR3 has 18 residues. The CDR3 sequence: CASSLNPGQGASGTEAFF. For the CDR3, the DNA is TGCGCCAGCAGCTTAAACCCGGGACAGGGGGCGTCCGGCACTGAAGCTTTCTTT.

This chain links TRBV2 with TRBJ1-4; 9 bases are shared with TRBD1. CDR1 SNHLY and CDR2 FYNNEI come from the germline V gene. The length of the CDR3 is 14 residues. The V and J ends lost 7 bases and 8 bases, in that order; junction bases with no gene match: 8. The CDR3 nucleotides read TGTGCCAGCACCCGGGACAGGGACGGCGAAAAACTGTTTTTT. This sequence encodes CASTRDRDGEKLFF. Using reference TRBV2 and TRBJ1-4 for the parts outside the CDR3, the full variable domain is EPEVTQTPSHQVTQMGQEVILRCVPISNHLYFYWYRQILGQKVEFLVSFYNNEISEKSEIFDDQFSVERPDGSNFTLKIRSTKLEDSAMYFCASTRDRDGEKLFFGSGTQLSVL.

This clone was detected only once. V usage is TRBV27 and J usage is TRBJ2-7; maybe TRBD2 (5 bases). From germline, CDR1 is MNHEY and CDR2 SMNVEV (reference sequence). Trimming took off 6 bases at V and 5 bases at J, with 11 bases between the two ends. The CDR3 covers 12 residues. In DNA form, the CDR3 reads TGTGCCAGCAGGGACCCAGCGGACGAGCAGTACTTC. Translating it yields CASRDPADEQYF.

This chain joins TRBV21-1 and TRBJ1-5; the table names TRBD1, a call not compared with the DNA. TRBV21-1 is shown as a pseudogene. CDR3 size: 17 residues. The CDR3 DNA is TGTGCCAGCAGCAAAGAGTGGTTTGCAGTCCCTAATCAGCCCCAGCATTTT. The encoded protein is CASSKEWFAVPNQPQHF.